This T cell receptor beta chain was retrieved from a study of OX40 agonist ivuxolimab in advanced cancers. Looking at the study overall: A diagnosis of hepatocellular carcinoma, melanoma, renal cell or head and neck cancer was present in dose-escalation patients. In three patients, partial responses were observed, one with hepatocellular carcinoma and two with cutaneous melanoma. Earlier anti-PD-1, anti-PD-L1 or anti-CTLA-4 therapy was permitted; around 40% had received some. Study results and caveats: Among the lowest levels of clonal expansion were found in partial responders at 0.1-3.0 mg/kg.

V shed 0 bases and J shed 7 bases, with 15 bases lying between them. The CDR3 runs 14 residues. Germline loops: CDR1 GTSNPN, CDR2 SVGIG (reference sequence). Repertoires were generated with immunoSEQ multiplex PCR, while TCRdb's copy carries only in-frame clones and drops some. The sample lists about 37,000 clones, roughly 87% occurring once. For this clone: Its antigen is unknown.

The chain joins TRBV30 to TRBJ2-5, with D unresolved. The receptor comes from an adult with an advanced solid tumor such as melanoma, head and neck, liver or kidney cancer. The sample was CD4+ or CD8+ T cells sorted from blood, taken in a trial of the OX40 agonist ivuxolimab. CDR3 sequence reads: CAWSVGSGEGTQYF. The CDR3 DNA sequence: TGTGCCTGGAGTGTAGGGTCAGGCGAAGGGACCCAGTACTTC.